This T cell receptor beta chain originates from a study of blood T cells in healthy people across ages (dated by TCRdb to between 2015 and 2017). Regarding the study in general: In model experiments, template switching captured about one uniquely barcoded TCR beta cDNA molecule for every two T cells. The study measured age-related changes in TCR beta repertoire diversity using deep sequencing normalized with unique cDNA molecular identifiers. The donors were split into four age groups: young (average around 15 years), middle-aged (roughly 40), aged (roughly 65) and long-lived (82). For two donors (one aged 18 to 29 and one aged 80 or older), the study analyzed two additional independent replicas of 1 million unique cDNA reads from the same blood draw.

Donors were 30 to 45 systemically healthy Caucasian individuals from Russia aged roughly 6 to 95 years. Each donor gave about 9.7 milliliters of peripheral blood, drawn into EDTA-treated Vacutainer tubes. Ficoll-Paque density-gradient centrifugation was used to isolate PBMCs, with at least 6 million per sample. Trizol reagent was used to extract total RNA from the PBMCs, yielding at least 5.5 micrograms per sample. Naive CD45RAhigh/CD27high T cell percentages were measured by flow cytometry on a PBMC aliquot from every donor. The library came from 5' RACE. The instrument given in TCRdb is Illumina HiSeq 2500. The second PCR ran for roughly 7 to 12 cycles and used a J-beta primer mix along with a sample-barcoded 5' primer. Each TCR beta cDNA molecule received a unique molecular identifier from a template-switch 5' adaptor carrying 12 random nucleotides. Each sample yielded at least 3 million CDR3-containing paired-end reads. First-strand cDNA synthesis was performed from all RNA using the Mint cDNA synthesis kit, with priming by a TRBC-specific oligonucleotide. After uracil-DNA glycosylase treatment, a first 18-cycle PCR used universal primers M1SS and BC2_uni_R on all cDNA. The authors' analysis ran thus. For normalization, 1 million high-quality reads, each with a distinct molecular identifier, were randomly selected from each sample. Instead of being binned into consensus sequences, reads with shared molecular identifiers were discarded. MiTCR, run with a Q25 quality threshold and the strictest error-elimination algorithm, handled CDR3 identification, clonotype clustering and error correction. A nonparametric unseen species model with Euler transformation was used to estimate lower-bound total TCR beta diversity. In-frame beta chains were kept once TCRdb had trimmed the public reads at Q25 with fastp and called clones with MiXCR. Identical CDR3 protein sequences are pooled into one entry, listed with their most common genes and DNA. The V and J calls and clone size come from TCRdb's table, not from the authors' own analysis. The sample table contains approximately 800,000 distinct CDR3 sequences; only one count was recorded for 20% to 30% of them. Around 2.9% of the sample is in the top ten clones.

On this clonotype itself: Its antigen remains unidentified. Nothing much larger sits one base from this clone, and base qualities are not available.

V sheds 7 bases and J sheds 0 bases, leaving 10 bases between their ends. The germline V gene (reference sequence) gives CDR1 as DFQATT and CDR2 as SNEGSKA. The cysteine opens and the phenylalanine closes a CDR3 of 14 amino acids. The only DNA kept is the CDR3, 42 bases in frame from the first base. General findings and caveats noted by the study authors: The percentage of naive T cells measured by flow cytometry correlated strongly with observed TCR beta diversity. Because donor CMV infection status was unknown, age-related changes in expanded clonotypes were potentially confounded. Estimates of total diversity based on one million sequenced T cells were regarded as lower bounds and as underestimates. Compared with the aged group, more naive CD4+ T cells, fewer expanded clones and increased TCR diversity were shown by the long-lived group, suggesting age selection. Because profiling used bulk unsorted PBMCs, naive and antigen-experienced compartments could not be compared conclusively. Observed TCR beta diversity per million T cells fell roughly linearly with age, and a significant reduction was already apparent by age around 40.

These same data were also listed under a study on T cells of mothers and their children. The second study's paper adds: Donors were nine systemically healthy Caucasian individuals: three mothers and their six children. cDNA synthesis consumed the entire amount of extracted RNA, loaded at about 1.6 ug RNA in each 15 ul reaction. In the second PCR, sample barcodes and 2-4 random nucleotides were introduced via the M1S primer. Over 9.5 million TCR beta CDR3 reads were obtained for each mother, and approximately 3 million reads were obtained for each child. TCR recombination output is similarly shaped by thymic selection in related and unrelated pairs, with a minor effect exerted by inherited differences. Normalized repertoire overlap was always found to be slightly, but never significantly, higher in related mother-child pairs than in unrelated mother-child pairs. No persistent microchimeric T cell clones were found, with a detection sensitivity of 75 to 100 clones per million clonotypes. To look for features that set related mother-child pairs apart from unrelated individuals, the researchers ran deep NGS to compare the TCR beta repertoires of mothers and children. Mothers averaged roughly 40 +/- 4 years of age and children averaged about 10 +/- 4 years. After adapter ligation with NEBNext reagents, the libraries were sequenced on Illumina HiSeq 2000 with 100+100 nt paired-end reads. To prevent cross-contamination, the mother and child libraries were prepared one month apart and sequenced in separate runs. Each donor had between about 450,000 and 2,200,000 distinct TCR beta clonotypes identified. Naive TCR beta clonotypes were estimated from low-frequency clonotypes matched to each donor's FACS-determined naive share, without sorting.

Sequencing was carried out using blood. This sequence was found in a boy younger than 18 in good health. The rearrangement joined TRBV20-1 to TRBJ2-6; the D gene cannot be resolved reliably. The CDR3 corresponds to CSGRSYSGANVLTF. The DNA sequence is TGCAGTGGTAGGTCGTACTCTGGGGCCAACGTCCTGACTTTC.